Included here is one T cell receptor beta chain sequence, with context. The CDR3 has 13 amino acids. V was clipped by 10 bases and J by 3 bases; unmatched bases: 6. CDR1 LNHDA and CDR2 SQIVND come from the germline V gene (reference sequence). Recruited during active infection, patients (from Seattle) were subsequently followed longitudinally. Authors' analysis steps: Reference gene primers were amplified, and this amplification served to estimate nucleated cell counts. Measured with immunoSEQ multiplex PCR; TCRdb has only the in-frame clones, and not every one. The DNA was the basis for D and trimming; V, J and clone size are from that table. The sample lists 250,000 to 300,000 clones; about 87% were seen once. This specimen belongs to a study of blood T cell repertoires in COVID-19. Study at large: Whether acute or convalescent, the COVID-19 samples came from the United States, Italy and Spain. Nucleic acid was either cDNA or gDNA, and it came from T cells, B-cell-depleted T cells, or PBMCs.

The sequenced sample consisted of peripheral blood. The receptor was isolated from a woman in her 50s with COVID-19, enrolled during active disease. The chain employs TRBV19 and TRBJ1-5; 7 bases line up with TRBD1. CDR3 nucleotide sequence: TGTGCCACCCGGGACAGATACAATCAGCCCCAGCATTTT. This translates into CATRDRYNQPQHF.